Presented here are 10 T cell receptor beta chains from one specimen sequenced in a study of cytomegalovirus exposure and HLA in healthy donors. Researchers ran the PCR with 60 Vbeta and 13 Jbeta primers. TCRdb's table, derived via immunoSEQ multiplex PCR, lists solely in-frame clones and lacks some. The sample shows roughly 220,000 clones, roughly three quarters of them seen only once. The specimen was PBMCs. All receptors come from a middle-aged man in good health and CMV-seronegative.

This chain links TRBV30 with TRBJ2-6; D not certain. The CDR3 runs to 15 residues. CDR1 and CDR2 from the germline V gene are GTSNPN and SVGIG (reference sequence). The ends were cut back, 4 bases at V and 1 base at J, with 11 bases in the middle. The CDR3 bases are TGTGCCTGGACTCGGTCGCTTTCTGGGGCCAACGTCCTGACTTTC. Protein sequence: CAWTRSLSGANVLTF.

CDR3 region: CASSLRVSGSSNTGELFF. The CDR3 nucleotides read TGTGCCAGCAGTTTAAGAGTTAGCGGGTCGTCAAACACCGGGGAGCTGTTTTTT. The genes are TRBV28 and TRBJ2-2, with 7 nucleotides matching TRBD2. This CDR3 has 18 amino acids. Germline trimming cut 2 bases from V and 2 bases from J; bases unmatched to any gene: 11. The V gene's germline CDR1 is MDHEN and CDR2 SYDVKM.

The V and J genes are TRBV15 and TRBJ2-2, with a weak D call TRBD1 (7 bases). V was shortened by 3 bases and J by 8 bases, with 16 bases between the two germline ends. The CDR3 loop spans 15 amino acids. The germline V gene has CDR1 LNHNV and CDR2 YYDKDF (reference sequence). CDR3 loop: CATSRDYHRGGELFF. The CDR3 nucleotides are TGTGCCACCAGCAGGGACTACCACAGGGGAGGGGAGCTGTTTTTT.

The chain joins TRBV28 to TRBJ1-2; D is uncertain. Deletions cut 3 bases from V and 4 bases from J, with 6 bases between. The CDR3 contains 12 residues. From germline, CDR1 is MDHEN and CDR2 SYDVKM. This chain's CDR3 is CASSLISYGYTF. The CDR3, as DNA: TGTGCCAGCAGTTTGATCAGCTATGGCTACACCTTC.

This clone came up once. The rearrangement uses TRBV6-5 and TRBJ2-7; TRBD2 matches 12 bases. The CDR3 is made up of 15 amino acids. In germline, CDR1 is MNHEY, CDR2 SVGAGI. J gave up 3 bases and V 6 bases, and 6 bases lay outside the gene matches. The DNA of the CDR3 is TGTGCCAGCAGCTCCGGACTAGCGGGGATCTACGAGCAGTACTTC. This sequence encodes CASSSGLAGIYEQYF.

V usage is TRBV27 and J usage is TRBJ2-7; possible D gene TRBD1, 6 bases. There are 14 residues in the CDR3. Germline V gene sequence: CDR1 MNHEY, CDR2 SMNVEV (reference sequence). With 4 bases removed from V and 0 bases from J, the gap between germline ends came to 10 bases. The CDR3 is CASSWGRGSYEQYF. The CDR3 DNA sequence: TGTGCCAGCAGTTGGGGCAGGGGCTCCTACGAGCAGTACTTC.

J is TRBJ2-1 and V is TRBV27; 7 bases are a match to TRBD1. Losses at the gene ends were 5 bases for V and 4 bases for J; bases not matched to a gene: 2. This CDR3 has 13 amino acids. CDR1 and CDR2 from the germline V gene are MNHEY and SMNVEV (reference sequence). In DNA, the CDR3 is TGTGCCAGCAGTGAACAGGGGTACAATGAGCAGTTCTTC. Its translation: CASSEQGYNEQFF.

Concerning this clone: Other DNA sequences in the sample encode the same CDR3. J is TRBJ2-1 and V is TRBV18; 7 bases are a match to TRBD2. Germline lookup yields CDR1 KGHSH and CDR2 LQKENI. CDR3 length: 15 amino acids. V lost 3 bases and J lost 4; bases outside the gene matches: 6. The CDR3 region has the DNA TGTGCCAGCTCACCGCCTAGCGGAGGGTACAATGAGCAGTTCTTC. Translated, it gives CASSPPSGGYNEQFF.

This clone was found a few times. The rearrangement uses TRBV19 and TRBJ2-1, with 7 bases identical to TRBD1. Trimming took 3 bases from V and 8 from J; bases not matched to a gene: 7. The CDR3 spans 14 residues. From germline, CDR1 is LNHDA and CDR2 SQIVND (reference sequence). CDR3 coding DNA: TGTGCCAGTAGTATGAGAAAGGGGGCGGATGAGCAGTTCTTC. This gives the protein CASSMRKGADEQFF.

The genes are TRBV28 and TRBJ2-1, with D maybe TRBD1 (6 bases). CDR1 is MDHEN and CDR2 is SYDVKM in the germline V gene. This CDR3 is 16 amino acids long. The V end lost 1 base, the J end lost 7 bases, and 17 bases lay between the germline ends. The DNA of the CDR3 is TGTGCCAGCAGTTTATTAGGTCAGGGGCAAGGGAATGAGCAGTTCTTC. Its translation: CASSLLGQGQGNEQFF.